This T cell receptor (beta chain) was captured by sequencing in a study of T cell responses to AZD1222 COVID-19 vaccine. Findings of the study overall: As reported, nearly half of all spike-specific TCRs target variant regions that are unmutated. With dominance at 160-218 and 743-854, vaccine-associated CD4 TCRs spanned spike. Donors skewed white British and female; clonal diversity was possibly underestimated.

Trimming shortened V by 1 base and J by 8 bases, and 14 bases separated the two germline ends. Germline CDR1 is GTSNPN and CDR2 is SVGIG (reference sequence). This CDR3 has 14 amino acids. In the case of this clone: The antigen remains undetermined.

Clones were sequenced by immunoSEQ multiplex PCR, and TCRdb holds only the in-frame ones, with some missing. The data hold about 140,000 clones, with about 90% observed a single time. This sample comprised peripheral blood, obtained 28 days after the second AZD1222 dose. The V call is TRBV30, the J call TRBJ1-4; perhaps TRBD1 as D (5 bases). The receptor was isolated from an adult who received the AZD1222 COVID-19 vaccine. This CDR3 is CAWSEGGAAEKLFF. The CDR3 DNA reads TGTGCCTGGAGTGAGGGAGGGGCAGCAGAAAAACTGTTTTTT.